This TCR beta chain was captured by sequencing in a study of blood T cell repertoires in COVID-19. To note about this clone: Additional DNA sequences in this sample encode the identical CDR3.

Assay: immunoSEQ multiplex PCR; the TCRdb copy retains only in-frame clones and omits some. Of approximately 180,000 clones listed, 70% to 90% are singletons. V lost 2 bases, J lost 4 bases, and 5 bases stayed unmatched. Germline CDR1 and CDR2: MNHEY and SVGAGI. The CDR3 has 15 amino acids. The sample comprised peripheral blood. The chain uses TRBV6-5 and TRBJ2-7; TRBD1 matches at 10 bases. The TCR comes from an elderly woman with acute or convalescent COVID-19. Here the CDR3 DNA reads TGTGCCAGCAGTTACCGCCGGGACAGGGGTTACGAGCAGTACTTC. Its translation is CASSYRRDRGYEQYF.